The rows below give T cell receptor beta chains drawn from one sample of a study of early T cells in non-severe SARS-CoV-2 infection. TCRdb re-analysed the 5' RACE reads in MiXCR, keeping a single row per CDR3 protein. The profile shows about 53,000 distinct CDR3 sequences, about 12% of them singletons. The starting material was whole blood, obtained at baseline. The receptors shown here come from an adult who was a healthcare worker with PCR-confirmed SARS-CoV-2 infection or an uninfected control (not recorded which). CDR3s include the opening cysteine and the closing phenylalanine or tryptophan. The D gene is left open where the match is weak. Part of the rows lack a size; the others show once, few, many or a class for expanded clones.

clone_size	v_call	d_call	j_call	cdr3_nt	cdr3_aa
few	TRBV6-2/TRBV6-3	TRBD2	TRBJ2-5	TGTGCCAGCAGAAACGTAGGACTAGCACAAGAGACCCAGTACTTC	CASRNVGLAQETQYF
few	TRBV21-1	NA	TRBJ2-5	TGTGCCAGCAGCAAAGCGCCAGCGTTCTCTACCAGGGGAGAGACCCAGTACTTC	CASSKAPAFSTRGETQYF
NA	TRBV7-6	TRBD2	TRBJ2-1	TGTGCCAGCAGCTTAGATAAGCGGGGAGGTGCAAGGAATGAGCAGTTCTTC	CASSLDKRGGARNEQFF
NA	TRBV18	TRBD1	TRBJ2-6	TGTGCCAGCTCACCGGCAGGGGGCTCCTCTGGGGCCAACGTCCTGACTTTC	CASSPAGGSSGANVLTF
many	TRBV5-1	TRBD1	TRBJ1-5	TGCGCCAGCAGCCCCGGACAGGGCGAACGAAGCAATCAGCCCCAGCATTTT	CASSPGQGERSNQPQHF
NA	TRBV12-5	NA	TRBJ2-2	TGTGCTAGTGGTACAACCCCGGACGGAACGAACACCGGGGAGCTGTTTTTT	CASGTTPDGTNTGELFF
few	TRBV4-1	NA	TRBJ2-2	TGCGCCAGCAGCCAAGATAGGACTCGTAGCCCCGGGGAGCTGTTTTTT	CASSQDRTRSPGELFF
few	TRBV15	TRBD2	TRBJ2-1	TGTGCCACCAGCAGAGTCGGGTTAGATAGCGGGATTATTGCCTACAATGAGCAGTTCTTC	CATSRVGLDSGIIAYNEQFF
few	TRBV5-1	TRBD2	TRBJ2-1	TGCGCCAGCAGCTCGCAAAGCGGGGCCAACAATGAGCAGTTCTTC	CASSSQSGANNEQFF
NA	TRBV28	NA	TRBJ2-7	TGTGCCAGCTTCCCGGGGGTTTTCTCCTACGAGCAGTACTTC	CASFPGVFSYEQYF
few	TRBV7-2	TRBD1	TRBJ2-5	TGTGCCAGCAGCCCGGGACAGGCGGGTATGACCCAGTACTTC	CASSPGQAGMTQYF
few	TRBV7-9	NA	TRBJ2-2	TGTGCCAGCAGCTTTTCCCCGAACACCGGGGAGCTGTTTTTT	CASSFSPNTGELFF
many	TRBV7-6	TRBD1	TRBJ2-7	TGTGCCAGCAGCCCGTTCACCGGGACAGTTTTTAACGAGCAGTACTTC	CASSPFTGTVFNEQYF
few	TRBV3-1	NA	TRBJ2-7	TGTGCCAGCAGCCATCAGGCTTACGAGCAGTACTTC	CASSHQAYEQYF
NA	TRBV7-9	NA	TRBJ2-7	TGTGCCAGCAGCTTACCCGTTGCCTACGAGCAGTACTTC	CASSLPVAYEQYF
few	TRBV12-3/TRBV12-4	NA	TRBJ2-7	TGTGCCAGCAGTTCGGACCGCTCATACGAGCAGTACTTC	CASSSDRSYEQYF
few	TRBV28	TRBD1	TRBJ2-2	TGTGCCAGCAGTTTATTCGGACAGGGGGCTTACACCGGGGAGCTGTTTTTT	CASSLFGQGAYTGELFF
NA	TRBV20-1	NA	TRBJ1-1	TGCAGTGCTAGCAGGGATTACACTGAAGCTTTCTTT	CSASRDYTEAFF
many	TRBV3-1	NA	TRBJ1-5	TGTGCCAGCAGCCAAGTTCGGTTAGGGTTATTTGATCAGCCCCAGCATTTT	CASSQVRLGLFDQPQHF
few	TRBV6-1	TRBD2	TRBJ2-7	TGTGCCAGCAGTGAATTTCCCCGAGGAGCGGGAGGGTACGAGCAGTACTTC	CASSEFPRGAGGYEQYF
NA	TRBV28	TRBD1	TRBJ2-3	TGTGCCAGCAGGCCGACAGGGGCGGCAGATACGCAGTATTTT	CASRPTGAADTQYF
medium-sized	TRBV5-1	TRBD2	TRBJ2-3	TGCGCCAGCAGCAGAGGACTAGACACAGATACGCAGTATTTT	CASSRGLDTDTQYF
many	TRBV10-2	NA	TRBJ2-7	TGCGCCAGCGGAGGTGGGATTAACGAGCAGTACTTC	CASGGGINEQYF
medium-sized	TRBV7-2	NA	TRBJ1-5	TGTGCCAGCAGTTGGTCGGAGGGCAATCAGCCCCAGCATTTT	CASSWSEGNQPQHF
NA	TRBV11-2	NA	TRBJ2-7	TGTGCCAGCAGCTCCCTCAACAGGGATACCTCCTACGAGCAGTACTTC	CASSSLNRDTSYEQYF